This is a list of T cell receptor beta chains from one sample in a study of blood T cell repertoires in COVID-19. TCRdb's copy holds only in-frame clones and misses some; the assay was immunoSEQ multiplex PCR. The data show about 190,000 clones, with 85% to 90% seen just once and 0.62% held by the top ten. Source material: peripheral blood. All receptors derive from a man aged 50 to 59 with acute or convalescent COVID-19. Both conserved end residues are part of each CDR3. Each record gives: V gene, CDR3 protein.

V: TRBV9; CDR3: CASSPLGLAGGSDTQYF
V: TRBV28; CDR3: CASRNSGGENTGELFF
V: TRBV28; CDR3: CASSRLADQNTGELFF
V: TRBV29-1; CDR3: CSVDSAGGETQYF
V: TRBV29-1; CDR3: CSVQDRPYEQYF
V: TRBV28; CDR3: CASSLPMSAGGWSPLHF
V: TRBV28; CDR3: CATTGQGEVYGYTF
V: TRBV14; CDR3: CASSQGLAEIISNTGELFF
V: TRBV6-5; CDR3: CASSYAGGPNTEAFF
V: TRBV7-2; CDR3: CASSLMDRVLTDTQYF
V: TRBV4-2; CDR3: CASNAGTDQETQYF
V: TRBV19; CDR3: CASKRSHPGAESTDTQYF
V: TRBV27; CDR3: CASRRRWGQADTGELFF
V: TRBV5-1; CDR3: CASSAGQGITGELFF
V: TRBV5-6; CDR3: CASSLVGEAWAFF
V: TRBV12-3/TRBV12-4; CDR3: CASSPQGARTQYF
V: TRBV9; CDR3: CASSVGHENTIYF
V: TRBV18; CDR3: CASSPPGWELNEQFF
V: TRBV7-8; CDR3: CASSQQGAMNTEAFF
V: TRBV10-3; CDR3: CAISETQGAAIISGANVLTF
V: TRBV7-9; CDR3: CASSLADRGAVF
V: TRBV7-2; CDR3: CASSLSTDTQYF
V: TRBV10-3; CDR3: CAISGVDGAIQYF
V: TRBV6-1; CDR3: CASSESGELYGYTF
V: TRBV5-6; CDR3: CASSHAGGITEAFF
V: TRBV6-1; CDR3: CASSDRTIMNTEAFF
V: TRBV29-1; CDR3: CSVGQGVSYGYTF
V: TRBV7-9; CDR3: CASTTTGGRGHEETQYF
V: TRBV4-2; CDR3: CASSRDRGRIGNTIYF
V: TRBV9; CDR3: CASAPGPRGETQYF
V: TRBV6-2/TRBV6-3; CDR3: CASSSQLSRIGELFF
V: TRBV30; CDR3: CAWSSRTGLGDTQYF